This T cell receptor (beta chain) was observed in a study of T cell repertoires in cytomegalovirus infection. General study findings and limits: The cumulative frequency of public TCR beta families distinguished individuals who carried CMV together with the relevant HLA. The ex vivo response was dominated by HLA-C-restricted CMV-specific TCR beta clonotypes.

TCRdb reprocessed the reads with MiXCR, giving one entry per CDR3 protein. Of nearly 700,000 distinct CDR3 sequences in the sample, around 32% were seen once. Unmatched junction bases numbered 20, after V lost 6 bases and J lost 8 bases. From germline, CDR1 is LNHDA and CDR2 SQIVND (reference sequence). CDR3 length: 19 amino acids. As regards this clonotype: Its antigen is unknown.

The TCR originated in a human donor in good health (CMV status not recorded). Some clones in this sample may be carry-over from other donors' samples. The V and J genes are TRBV19 and TRBJ1-6, with 9 bases matching TRBD1. The sequenced sample was cultured PBMCs, obtained from culture after CMV antigen stimulation. The CDR3 reads CASRDTGTGFPWGDSPLHF. DNA for the CDR3: TGTGCCAGTAGAGACACCGGGACAGGGTTCCCATGGGGTGATTCACCCCTCCACTTT.